This T cell receptor (beta chain) emerged from a study of cytomegalovirus exposure and HLA in healthy donors. As for the study in general: Earlier work reported about 110 million unique TCR beta sequences from 150 million to 200 million T cells.

Turning to this clone: Its cognate antigen is unknown.

Findings and caveats of the study: The majority of CMV-associated TCR beta chains were reported as apparently HLA-restricted in a later analysis.

The CDR3 runs 15 residues. Germline loops: CDR1 MNHEY, CDR2 SVGAGI. Primers for the PCR totalled 60 Vbeta and 13 Jbeta. In the authors' methods: Later reanalysis found approximately 80 million unique TCR beta chains, approximately 11 million of them shared. Sequenced by immunoSEQ multiplex PCR; TCRdb stores in-frame clones only, minus some. The V and J calls and the clone size are those of that table, but D and trimming were determined from the DNA. The sample contains under 200,000 clones, roughly three quarters of which appear only once. The study sampled nominally healthy donors, though unrecorded immune exposures were likely.

The source is a man aged 55 to 70 in good health and CMV-seronegative. V gene TRBV6-5 combines with J gene TRBJ1-6; a weak D match, TRBD1 (5 bases). The specimen was PBMCs. CDR3 nucleotides: TGTGCAGCTGGGTCGGACACGTACGATAATTCACCCCTCCACTTT. Its translation is CAAGSDTYDNSPLHF.